Below, one T cell receptor beta chain is given with its context. What it binds is not known. The CDR3 runs 14 residues. Germline loops: CDR1 MNHNS, CDR2 SASEGT. The ends were cut back, 5 bases at V and 8 bases at J, with 18 bases in the middle. The sample is drawn from a study of blood T cells in healthy people across ages. Study conclusions and caveats: Diversity figures derived from one million T cells were judged to underestimate the true value.

For the second PCR, which ran for about 6 to 11 cycles, a sample-barcoded 5' primer and a J-beta primer mix were used. Each of the samples gave a minimum of 2.5 million paired-end reads that contained CDR3. TCRdb fed the 5' RACE reads into MiXCR, producing one record per CDR3 protein. The sample lists almost 800,000 distinct CDR3 sequences; nearly 60% were seen once. The sequence came from a man aged 25 to 40 in good health. The chain employs TRBV6-1 and TRBJ1-2, with D possibly TRBD1 on 6 matching bases. The sample was blood. This CDR3 reads CASSTGTSLWGYTF. In DNA, the CDR3 is TGTGCCAGCAGTACCGGGACAAGCCTCTGGGGCTACACCTTC.